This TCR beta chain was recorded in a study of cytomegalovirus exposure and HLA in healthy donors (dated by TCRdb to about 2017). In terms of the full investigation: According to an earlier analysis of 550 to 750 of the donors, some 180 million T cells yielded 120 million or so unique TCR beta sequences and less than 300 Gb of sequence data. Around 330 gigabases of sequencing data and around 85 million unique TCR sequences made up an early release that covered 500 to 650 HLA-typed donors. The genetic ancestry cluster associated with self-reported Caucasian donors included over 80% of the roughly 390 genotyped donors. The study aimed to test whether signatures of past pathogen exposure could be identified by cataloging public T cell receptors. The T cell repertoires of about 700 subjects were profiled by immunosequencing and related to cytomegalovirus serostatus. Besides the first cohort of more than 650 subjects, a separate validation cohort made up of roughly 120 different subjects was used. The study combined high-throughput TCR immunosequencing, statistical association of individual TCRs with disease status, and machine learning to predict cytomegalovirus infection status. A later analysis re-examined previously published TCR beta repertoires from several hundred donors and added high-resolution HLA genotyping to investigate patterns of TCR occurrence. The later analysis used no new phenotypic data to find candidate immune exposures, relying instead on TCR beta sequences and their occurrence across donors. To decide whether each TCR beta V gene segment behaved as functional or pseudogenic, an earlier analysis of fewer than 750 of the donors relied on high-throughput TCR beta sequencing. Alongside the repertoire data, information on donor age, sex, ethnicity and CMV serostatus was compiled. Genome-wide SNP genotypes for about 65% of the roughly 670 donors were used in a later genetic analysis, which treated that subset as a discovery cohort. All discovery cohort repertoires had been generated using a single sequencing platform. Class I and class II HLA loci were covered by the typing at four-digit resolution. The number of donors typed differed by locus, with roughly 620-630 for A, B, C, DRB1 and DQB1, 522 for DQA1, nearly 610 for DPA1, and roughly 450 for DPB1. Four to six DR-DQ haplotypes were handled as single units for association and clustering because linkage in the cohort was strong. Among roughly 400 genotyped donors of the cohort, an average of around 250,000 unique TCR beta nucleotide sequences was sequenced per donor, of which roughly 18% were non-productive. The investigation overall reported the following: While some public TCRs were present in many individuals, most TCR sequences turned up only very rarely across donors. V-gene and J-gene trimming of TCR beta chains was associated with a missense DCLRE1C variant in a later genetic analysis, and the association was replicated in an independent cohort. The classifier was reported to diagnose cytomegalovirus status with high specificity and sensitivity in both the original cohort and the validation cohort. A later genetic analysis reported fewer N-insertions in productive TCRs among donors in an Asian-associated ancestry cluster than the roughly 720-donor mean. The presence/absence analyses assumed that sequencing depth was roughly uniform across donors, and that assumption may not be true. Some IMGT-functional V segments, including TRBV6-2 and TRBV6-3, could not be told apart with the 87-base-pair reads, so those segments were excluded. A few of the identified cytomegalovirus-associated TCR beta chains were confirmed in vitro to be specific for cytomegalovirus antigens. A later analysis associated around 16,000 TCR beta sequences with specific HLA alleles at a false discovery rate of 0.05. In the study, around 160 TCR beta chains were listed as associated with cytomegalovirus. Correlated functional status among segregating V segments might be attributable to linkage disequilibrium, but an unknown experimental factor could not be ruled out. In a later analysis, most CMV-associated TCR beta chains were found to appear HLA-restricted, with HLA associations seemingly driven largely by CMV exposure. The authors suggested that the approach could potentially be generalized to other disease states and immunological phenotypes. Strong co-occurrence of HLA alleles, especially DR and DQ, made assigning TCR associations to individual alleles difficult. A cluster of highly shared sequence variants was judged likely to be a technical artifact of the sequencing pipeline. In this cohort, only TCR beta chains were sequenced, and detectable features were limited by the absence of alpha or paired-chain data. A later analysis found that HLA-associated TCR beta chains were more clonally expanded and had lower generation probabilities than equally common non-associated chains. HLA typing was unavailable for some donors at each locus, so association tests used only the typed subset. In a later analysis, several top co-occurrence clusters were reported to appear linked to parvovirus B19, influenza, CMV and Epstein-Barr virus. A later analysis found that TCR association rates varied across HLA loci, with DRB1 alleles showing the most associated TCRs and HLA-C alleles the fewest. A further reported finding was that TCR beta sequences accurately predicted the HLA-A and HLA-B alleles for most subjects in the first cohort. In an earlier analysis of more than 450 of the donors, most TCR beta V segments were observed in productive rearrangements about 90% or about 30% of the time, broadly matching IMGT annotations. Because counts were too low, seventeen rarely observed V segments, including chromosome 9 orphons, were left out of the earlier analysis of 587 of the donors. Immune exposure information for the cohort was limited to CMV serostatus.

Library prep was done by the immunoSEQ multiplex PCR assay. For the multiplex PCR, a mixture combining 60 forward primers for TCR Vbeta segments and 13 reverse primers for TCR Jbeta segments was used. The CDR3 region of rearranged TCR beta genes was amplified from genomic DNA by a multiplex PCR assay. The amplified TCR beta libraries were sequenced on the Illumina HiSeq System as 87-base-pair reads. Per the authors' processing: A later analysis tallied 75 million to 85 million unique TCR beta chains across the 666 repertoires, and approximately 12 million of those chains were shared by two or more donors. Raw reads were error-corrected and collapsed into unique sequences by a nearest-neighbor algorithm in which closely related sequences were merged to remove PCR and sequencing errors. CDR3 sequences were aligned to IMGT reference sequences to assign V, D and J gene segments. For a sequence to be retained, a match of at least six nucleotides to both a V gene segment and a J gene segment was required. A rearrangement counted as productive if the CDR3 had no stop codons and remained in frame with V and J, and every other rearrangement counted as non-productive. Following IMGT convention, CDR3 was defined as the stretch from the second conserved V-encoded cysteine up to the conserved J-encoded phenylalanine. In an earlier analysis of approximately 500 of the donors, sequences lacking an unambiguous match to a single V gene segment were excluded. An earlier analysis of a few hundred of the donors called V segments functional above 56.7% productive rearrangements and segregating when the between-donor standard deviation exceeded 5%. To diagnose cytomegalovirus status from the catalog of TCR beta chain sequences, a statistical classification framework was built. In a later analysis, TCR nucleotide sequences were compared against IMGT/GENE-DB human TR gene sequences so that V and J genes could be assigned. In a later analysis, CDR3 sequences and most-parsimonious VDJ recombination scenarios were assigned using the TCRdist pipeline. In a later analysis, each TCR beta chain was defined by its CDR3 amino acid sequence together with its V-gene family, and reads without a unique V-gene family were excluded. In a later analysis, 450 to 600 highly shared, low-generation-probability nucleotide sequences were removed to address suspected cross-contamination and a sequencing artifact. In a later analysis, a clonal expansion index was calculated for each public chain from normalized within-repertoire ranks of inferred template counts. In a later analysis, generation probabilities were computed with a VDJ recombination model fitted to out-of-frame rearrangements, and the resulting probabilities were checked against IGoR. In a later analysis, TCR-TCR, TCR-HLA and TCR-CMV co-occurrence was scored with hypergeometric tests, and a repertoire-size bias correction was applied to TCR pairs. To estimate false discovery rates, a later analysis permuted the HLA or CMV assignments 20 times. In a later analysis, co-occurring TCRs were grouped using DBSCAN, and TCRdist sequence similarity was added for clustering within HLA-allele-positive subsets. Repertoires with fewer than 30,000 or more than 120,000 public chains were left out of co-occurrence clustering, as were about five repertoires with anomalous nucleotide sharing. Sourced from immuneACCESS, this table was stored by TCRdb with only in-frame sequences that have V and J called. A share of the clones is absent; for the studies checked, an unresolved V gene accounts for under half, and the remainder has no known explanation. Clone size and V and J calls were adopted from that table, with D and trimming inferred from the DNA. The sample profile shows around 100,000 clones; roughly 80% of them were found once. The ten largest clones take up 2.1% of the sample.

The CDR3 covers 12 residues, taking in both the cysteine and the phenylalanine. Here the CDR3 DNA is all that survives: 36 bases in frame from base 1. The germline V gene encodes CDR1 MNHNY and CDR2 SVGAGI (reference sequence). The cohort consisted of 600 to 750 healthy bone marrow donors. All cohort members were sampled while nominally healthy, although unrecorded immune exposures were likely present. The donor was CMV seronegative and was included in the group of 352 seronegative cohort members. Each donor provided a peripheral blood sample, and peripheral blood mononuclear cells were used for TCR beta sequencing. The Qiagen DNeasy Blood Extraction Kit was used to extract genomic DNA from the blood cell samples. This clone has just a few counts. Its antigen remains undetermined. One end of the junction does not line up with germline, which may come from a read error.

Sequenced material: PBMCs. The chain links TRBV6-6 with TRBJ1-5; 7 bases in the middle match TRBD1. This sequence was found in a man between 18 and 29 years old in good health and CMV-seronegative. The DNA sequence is TGTGCCAGCAGTCAACCCCAAGGGGGCCTAGATTTT. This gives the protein CASSQPQGGLDF.